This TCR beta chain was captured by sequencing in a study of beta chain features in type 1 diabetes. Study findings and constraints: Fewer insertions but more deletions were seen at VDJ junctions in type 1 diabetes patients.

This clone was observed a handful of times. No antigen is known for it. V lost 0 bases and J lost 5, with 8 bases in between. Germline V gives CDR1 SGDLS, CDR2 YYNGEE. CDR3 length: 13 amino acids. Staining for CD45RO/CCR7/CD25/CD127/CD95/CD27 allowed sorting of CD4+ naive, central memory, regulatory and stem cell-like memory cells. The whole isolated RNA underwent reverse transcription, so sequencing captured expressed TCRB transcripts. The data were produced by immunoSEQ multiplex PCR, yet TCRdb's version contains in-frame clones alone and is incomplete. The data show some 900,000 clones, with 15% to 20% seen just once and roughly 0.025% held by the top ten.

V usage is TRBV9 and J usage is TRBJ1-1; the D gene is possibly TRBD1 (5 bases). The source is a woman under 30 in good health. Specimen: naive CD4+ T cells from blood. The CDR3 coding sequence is TGTGCCAGCAGCGTAGAGGGGCAGACTGAAGCTTTCTTT. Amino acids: CASSVEGQTEAFF.